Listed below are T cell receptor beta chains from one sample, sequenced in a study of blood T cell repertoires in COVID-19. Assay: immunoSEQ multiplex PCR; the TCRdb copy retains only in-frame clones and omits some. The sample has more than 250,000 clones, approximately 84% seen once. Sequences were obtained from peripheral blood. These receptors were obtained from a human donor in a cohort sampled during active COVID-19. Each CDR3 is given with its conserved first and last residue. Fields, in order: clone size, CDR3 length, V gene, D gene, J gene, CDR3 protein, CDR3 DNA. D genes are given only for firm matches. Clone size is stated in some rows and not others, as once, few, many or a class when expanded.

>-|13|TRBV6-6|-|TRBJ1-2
CASTTGRVGGYTF
TGTGCCAGCACCACCGGGAGGGTTGGGGGCTACACCTTC
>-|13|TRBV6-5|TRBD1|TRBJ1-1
CASSRTGLVEAFF
TGTGCCAGCAGTCGGACAGGGTTGGTTGAAGCTTTCTTT
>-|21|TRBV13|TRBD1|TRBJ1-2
CASSLRGQGAWRTKPNYGYTF
TGTGCCAGCAGCTTACGGGGACAGGGGGCATGGAGAACCAAGCCCAACTATGGCTACACCTTC
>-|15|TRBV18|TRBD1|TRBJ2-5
CASSPRRDSQSTQYF
TGTGCCAGCTCACCGCGAAGGGACAGCCAATCGACCCAGTACTTC
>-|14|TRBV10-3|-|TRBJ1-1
CAISPDRLNTEAFF
TGTGCCATCAGCCCGGACAGATTGAACACTGAAGCTTTCTTT
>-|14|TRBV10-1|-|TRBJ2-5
CASSQDSLQETQYF
TGCGCCAGCAGTCAGGACAGCCTACAAGAGACCCAGTACTTC
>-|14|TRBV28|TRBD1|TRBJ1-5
CAGTTGGSNQPQHF
TGTGCCGGTACGACAGGGGGAAGCAATCAGCCCCAGCATTTT
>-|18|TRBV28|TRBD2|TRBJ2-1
CASSFPPLAGVKVDEQFF
TGTGCCAGCAGTTTCCCCCCACTAGCGGGGGTTAAAGTTGATGAGCAGTTCTTC
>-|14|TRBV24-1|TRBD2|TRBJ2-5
CATSRASGGETQYF
TGTGCCACCAGTAGGGCTAGCGGGGGTGAGACCCAGTACTTC
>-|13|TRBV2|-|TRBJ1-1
CASSLQPGTEAFF
TGTGCCAGCAGTCTCCAGCCAGGCACTGAAGCTTTCTTT
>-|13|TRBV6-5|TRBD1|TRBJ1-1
CASSPDRGAEAFF
TGTGCCAGCAGTCCCGACAGGGGCGCTGAAGCTTTCTTT
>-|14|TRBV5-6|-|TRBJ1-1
CASSKRATFPEAFF
TGTGCCAGCAGCAAGAGGGCGACCTTCCCTGAAGCTTTCTTT
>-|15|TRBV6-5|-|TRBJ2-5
CASSPLLSGRETQYF
TGTGCCAGCAGTCCCCTTCTTAGCGGTCGGGAGACCCAGTACTTC
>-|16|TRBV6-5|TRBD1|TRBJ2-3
CASSSLPGQGTDTQYF
TGTGCCAGCAGTTCGTTACCGGGACAGGGAACAGATACGCAGTATTTT
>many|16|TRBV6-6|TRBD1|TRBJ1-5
CASSFPRQGSEQPQHF
TGTGCCAGCAGTTTCCCGCGACAGGGATCAGAGCAGCCCCAGCATTTT
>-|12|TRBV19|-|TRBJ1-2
CAREISNYGYTF
TGTGCCAGGGAGATCTCTAACTATGGCTACACCTTC
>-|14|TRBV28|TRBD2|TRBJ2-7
CASSLSLGGYEQYF
TGTGCCAGCAGTTTATCATTGGGGGGGTACGAGCAGTACTTC
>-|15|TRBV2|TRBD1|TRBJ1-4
CASSLGTGPNEKLFF
TGTGCCAGCAGTCTCGGGACAGGGCCTAATGAAAAACTGTTTTTT
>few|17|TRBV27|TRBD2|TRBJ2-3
CASSPPGTRASTDTQYF
TGTGCCAGCAGTCCCCCCGGGACTAGAGCTAGCACAGATACGCAGTATTTT
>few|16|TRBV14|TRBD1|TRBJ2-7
CASSQGGRTGFSEQYF
TGTGCCAGCAGCCAAGGGGGGAGGACAGGGTTCTCCGAGCAGTACTTC
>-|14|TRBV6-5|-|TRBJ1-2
CASRPRSQAYGYTF
TGTGCCAGCAGACCCAGGTCACAGGCCTATGGCTACACCTTC
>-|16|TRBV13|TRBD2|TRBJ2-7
CASSPPRTSATYEQYF
TGTGCCAGCAGCCCTCCCCGGACTAGCGCGACCTACGAGCAGTACTTC
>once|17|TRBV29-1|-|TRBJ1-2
CSVERRQLGIYAMSYTF
TGCAGCGTTGAAAGAAGGCAGTTGGGCATATACGCTATGAGCTACACCTTC
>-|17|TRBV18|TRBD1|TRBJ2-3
CASSPPTGGSSTDTQYF
TGTGCCAGCTCACCTCCCACAGGGGGATCTAGCACAGATACGCAGTATTTT
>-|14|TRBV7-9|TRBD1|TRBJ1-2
CASSLALTGSGYTF
TGTGCCAGCAGCTTAGCCCTGACAGGGTCTGGCTACACCTTC
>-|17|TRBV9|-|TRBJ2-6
CASSVDGGSSGANVLTF
TGTGCCAGCAGCGTAGATGGGGGGAGCTCTGGGGCCAACGTCCTGACTTTC
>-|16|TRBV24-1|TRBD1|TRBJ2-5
CATSDPGQGGGETQYF
TGTGCCACCAGTGACCCGGGACAGGGTGGGGGAGAGACCCAGTACTTC
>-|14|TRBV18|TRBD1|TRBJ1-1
CASSPGQGRTEAFF
TGTGCCAGCTCACCTGGACAGGGGAGGACTGAAGCTTTCTTT
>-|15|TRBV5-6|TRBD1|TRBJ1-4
CASRRQGATNEKLFF
TGTGCCAGCAGGAGGCAGGGGGCGACTAATGAAAAACTGTTTTTT
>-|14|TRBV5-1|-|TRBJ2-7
CASSFLQGTYEQYF
TGCGCCAGCAGCTTCTTGCAGGGAACCTACGAGCAGTACTTC
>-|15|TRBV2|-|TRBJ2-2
CASSEPGTPPGELFF
TGTGCCAGCAGTGAACCGGGAACCCCACCCGGGGAGCTGTTTTTT
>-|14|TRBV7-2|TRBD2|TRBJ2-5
CASSISGGGETQYF
TGTGCCAGCAGTATAAGCGGGGGGGGAGAGACCCAGTACTTC
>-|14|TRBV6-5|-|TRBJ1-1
CASSLSGWGGNSFF
TGTGCCAGCAGCCTCTCGGGATGGGGGGGCAATTCCTTCTTT
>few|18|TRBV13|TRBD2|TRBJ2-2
CASSFRGYGLENTGELFF
TGTGCCAGCAGCTTTAGAGGATATGGACTAGAAAATACCGGGGAGCTGTTTTTT
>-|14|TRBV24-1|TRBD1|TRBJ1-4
CATSETGTGEKLFF
TGTGCCACCAGTGAAACCGGGACAGGGGAAAAACTGTTTTTT
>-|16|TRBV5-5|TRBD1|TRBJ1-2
CASSLDVGQGNYGYTF
TGTGCCAGCAGCTTGGATGTGGGACAGGGTAACTATGGCTACACCTTC
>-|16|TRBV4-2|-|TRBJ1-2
CASSQASRGSDNGYTF
TGTGCCAGCAGCCAAGCCAGTAGAGGGTCCGATAATGGCTACACCTTC
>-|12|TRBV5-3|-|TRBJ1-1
CARSLMGHEAFF
TGTGCCAGAAGCTTGATGGGGCATGAAGCTTTCTTT
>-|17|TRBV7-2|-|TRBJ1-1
CASSLVDLGARNTEAFF
TGTGCCAGCAGCTTAGTGGATCTGGGGGCACGAAACACTGAAGCTTTCTTT
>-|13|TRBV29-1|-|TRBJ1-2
CSAKEGPNYGYTF
TGCAGCGCGAAGGAGGGTCCAAACTATGGCTACACCTTC
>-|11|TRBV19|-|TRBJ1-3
CASSIADTIYF
TGTGCCAGTAGTATTGCGGACACCATATATTTT
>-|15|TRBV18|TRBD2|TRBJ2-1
CASSPIAGSYNEQFF
TGTGCCAGCTCACCAATAGCGGGGTCCTACAATGAGCAGTTCTTC
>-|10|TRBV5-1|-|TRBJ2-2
CASSRGELFF
TGCGCCAGCAGCCGCGGGGAGCTGTTTTTT
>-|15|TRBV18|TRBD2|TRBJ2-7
CASSPGLAGGHEQYF
TGTGCCAGCTCACCGGGACTAGCGGGAGGGCACGAGCAGTACTTC
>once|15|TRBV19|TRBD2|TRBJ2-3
CASRRTSGGDNTQYF
TGTGCCAGTAGGCGGACTAGCGGGGGGGATAATACGCAGTATTTT
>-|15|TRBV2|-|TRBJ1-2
CASSADKAMLGGYTF
TGTGCCAGCAGTGCGGACAAGGCAATGTTAGGTGGCTACACCTTC
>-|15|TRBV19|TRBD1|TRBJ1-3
CASSIQGAYGNTIYF
TGTGCCAGTAGTATTCAGGGGGCATATGGAAACACCATATATTTT
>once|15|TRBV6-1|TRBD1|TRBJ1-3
CASSEGTGYGNTIYF
TGTGCCAGCAGTGAAGGGACAGGCTATGGAAACACCATATATTTT
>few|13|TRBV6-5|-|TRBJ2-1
CASRYLGRDEQFF
TGTGCCAGCAGGTACCTGGGTCGGGATGAGCAGTTCTTC
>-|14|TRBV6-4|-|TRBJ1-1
CASREQFMNTEAFF
TGTGCCAGCAGAGAACAGTTCATGAACACTGAAGCTTTCTTT
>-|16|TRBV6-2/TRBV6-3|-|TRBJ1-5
CASSYGGGFGLQPQHF
TGTGCCAGCAGTTACGGTGGAGGGTTCGGGCTTCAGCCCCAGCATTTT
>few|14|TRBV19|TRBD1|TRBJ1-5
CASSSDRTNQPQHF
TGTGCCAGTAGTTCGGACAGGACGAATCAGCCCCAGCATTTT
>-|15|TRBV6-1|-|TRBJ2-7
CASSEALIGGGEQYF
TGTGCCAGCAGTGAAGCTTTAATTGGGGGAGGAGAGCAGTACTTC
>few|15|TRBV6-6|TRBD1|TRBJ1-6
CASTPTGLDNSPLHF
TGTGCCAGCACACCGACAGGGCTGGACAATTCACCCCTCCACTTT
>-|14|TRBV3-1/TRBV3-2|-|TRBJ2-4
CASSQDRRKNIQYF
TGTGCCAGCAGCCAAGACCGGAGGAAAAACATTCAGTACTTC
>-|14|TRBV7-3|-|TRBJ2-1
CASSPGLNAVEQFF
TGTGCCAGCAGCCCCGGACTGAACGCTGTGGAGCAGTTCTTC